This T cell receptor beta chain derives from a study of identical twins. In germline, CDR1 is SGHVS, CDR2 FQNEAQ. V lost 7 bases and J lost 3; bases outside the gene matches: 12. This CDR3 has 16 residues. MiXCR was run by TCRdb on the 5' RACE reads, yielding one entry per CDR3 protein. The table shows 640,000 or so distinct CDR3 sequences, with 5.5% to 6.5% occurring only once. This clonotype was counted between two and nine times. The V gene is TRBV7-8, the J gene TRBJ1-5; 7 positions agree with TRBD1. The origin of this receptor is a man between 18 and 29 years old in good health. Sequencing input: naive T cells sorted from blood. The CDR3 DNA follows: TGTGCCAGCAACCCTATGGCAGGGGGTTTCAATCAGCCCCAGCATTTT. Translation gives CASNPMAGGFNQPQHF.